The 16 T cell receptor beta chains presented below share a single source sample, sequenced in a study of blood T cell repertoires in COVID-19. Measured with immunoSEQ multiplex PCR; TCRdb has only the in-frame clones, and not every one. This sample yields about 180,000 clones, of which around 85% are seen a single time; 6.2% belongs to the top ten. Sample: PBMCs or T cells enriched from blood (not recorded which). These receptors came from a middle-aged man who had recovered from COVID-19.

The genes are TRBV15 and TRBJ2-3; D might be TRBD1 (6 bases). V gave up 8 bases and J gave up 3 bases, with 12 bases separating them. This CDR3 spans 13 amino acids. The germline gives CDR1 LNHNV, CDR2 YYDKDF (reference sequence). The CDR3 loop is CATAGERTDTQYF. CDR3 bases: TGTGCCACCGCAGGGGAGCGGACAGATACGCAGTATTTT. Together with reference TRBV15 and TRBJ2-3, the CDR3 gives the full variable domain: DAMVIQNPRYQVTQFGKPVTLSCSQTLNHNVMYWYQQKSSQAPKLLFHYYDKDFNNEADTPDNFQSRRPNTSFCFLDIRSPGLGDTAMYLCATAGERTDTQYFGPGTRLTVL.

The chain recombines TRBV5-1 with TRBJ1-2, with 8 bases lining up with TRBD1. The trim removed 4 bases at V and 8 bases at J, leaving 10 bases unmatched. The CDR3 is 14 residues long. Germline V lookup: CDR1 SGHRS, CDR2 YFSETQ. The chain's CDR3 is CASSPPGQASGYTF. Written as DNA, the CDR3 is TGCGCCAGCAGCCCCCCGGGACAGGCAAGCGGCTACACCTTC.

This clone was seen more than once but under ten times. J is TRBJ1-6 and V is TRBV12-5, with D unresolved. The CDR3 spans 14 residues. Per the germline V gene, CDR1 is LGHNT and CDR2 is FRNRAP. V lost 1 base to trimming and J lost 7 bases, with 8 bases between them. CDR3 protein: CASGLAQTNSPLHF. The CDR3 DNA sequence: TGTGCTAGTGGTTTGGCACAGACAAATTCACCCCTCCACTTT.

The rearrangement joins TRBV19 to TRBJ2-1; 8 bases match TRBD1. This CDR3 is built from 15 residues. J gave up 0 bases and V 6 bases, and 4 bases lay outside the gene matches. The germline gives CDR1 LNHDA, CDR2 SQIVND (reference sequence). CDR3 residues: CASRVTGGSYNEQFF. The CDR3 DNA is TGTGCCAGTAGGGTAACAGGGGGCTCCTACAATGAGCAGTTCTTC. Combining the CDR3 with reference TRBV19 and TRBJ2-1 gives the whole variable domain DGGITQSPKYLFRKEGQNVTLSCEQNLNHDAMYWYRQDPGQGLRLIYYSQIVNDFQKGDIAEGYSVSREKKESFPLTVTSAQKNPTAFYLCASRVTGGSYNEQFFGPGTRLTVL.

J is TRBJ2-1 and V is TRBV5-1, with D possibly being TRBD2 (5 bases). CDR3 size: 11 residues. The germline V gene encodes CDR1 SGHRS and CDR2 YFSETQ. V lost 0 bases and J lost 10, with 5 bases in between. The CDR3 nucleotides are TGCGCCAGCAGCTTGGGGAGGGAGCAGTTCTTC. It encodes CASSLGREQFF.

This clone occurred a few times. The chain couples TRBV28 to TRBJ1-2; 8 bases are a match to TRBD1. Germline values: CDR1 MDHEN, CDR2 SYDVKM. The CDR3 spans 15 residues. V was clipped by 4 bases and J by 2 bases; unmatched bases: 6. The CDR3: CASSSPGTGNYGYTF. The CDR3 region has the DNA TGTGCCAGCAGTTCCCCCGGGACAGGCAACTATGGCTACACCTTC.

V usage is TRBV12-5 and J usage is TRBJ1-5, with 7 bases fitting TRBD1. V was pared by 2 bases and J by 2 bases, with 3 bases of the junction left unmatched. The germline V gene encodes CDR1 LGHNT and CDR2 FRNRAP. CDR3 length equals 15 residues. CDR3 sequence (DNA): TGTGCTAGTGGTTTGTTCACAGGGGGCAATCAGCCCCAGCATTTT. As protein: CASGLFTGGNQPQHF.

The chain is built from TRBV5-6 and TRBJ2-7, with D possibly matching TRBD1 (7 bases). This CDR3 region has 15 residues. Germline values: CDR1 SGHDT, CDR2 YYEEEE. Trimming took off 4 bases at V and 0 bases at J, with 14 bases between the two ends. The CDR3 sequence is CASSLGGTASYEQYF. CDR3 nucleotide sequence: TGTGCCAGCAGCCTAGGCGGGACAGCCTCCTACGAGCAGTACTTC.

This clone was seen once. The chain combines TRBV19 with TRBJ2-7, with no clear D. Germline assignment: CDR1 LNHDA and CDR2 SQIVND (reference sequence). V dropped 0 bases and J dropped 0 bases, with 6 bases sitting between them. The CDR3 loop spans 14 amino acids. CDR3 in DNA: TGTGCCAGTAGTATAGATCCGGGCTCCTACGAGCAGTACTTC. Amino acid sequence: CASSIDPGSYEQYF.

The V gene is TRBV20-1, the J gene TRBJ2-7; 10 bases map to TRBD1. The V gene's germline CDR1 is DFQATT and CDR2 SNEGSKA (reference sequence). The trim removed 3 bases at V and 2 bases at J, leaving 4 bases unmatched. This CDR3 comprises 14 residues. For the CDR3, the DNA is TGCAGTGCTAGTCCAGACAGGGGGCCCTACGAGCAGTACTTC. Translating it yields CSASPDRGPYEQYF.

J is TRBJ1-5 and V is TRBV29-1, with TRBD1 identical over 7 bases. The CDR3 contains 12 residues. The V gene end was trimmed by 6 bases and the J gene end by 10 bases; junction bases not matched to a gene: 9. The germline V gene has CDR1 SQVTM and CDR2 ANQGSEA. The CDR3 DNA reads as TGCAGCGTCGGACAGGCCCAAGGACCCCAGCATTTT. It specifies CSVGQAQGPQHF. Variable domain in full (rest from reference TRBV29-1 and TRBJ1-5): SAVISQKPSRDICQRGTSLTIQCQVDSQVTMMFWYRQQPGQSLTLIATANQGSEATYESGFVIDKFPISRPNLTFSTLTVSNMSPEDSSIYLCSVGQAQGPQHFGDGTRLSIL.

The chain links TRBV18 to TRBJ1-5; D perhaps matches TRBD1 (6 bases). Germline V lookup: CDR1 KGHSH, CDR2 LQKENI. V lost 3 bases, J lost 1 base, and 16 bases lay in between. The CDR3 has 17 residues. The CDR3 sequence: CASSPFKTGRSNQPQHF. CDR3 bases: TGTGCCAGCTCACCCTTCAAAACAGGGCGGAGCAATCAGCCCCAGCATTTT.

This clone was observed a few times. This chain connects TRBV5-1 to TRBJ1-2; D uncertain. CDR1 is SGHRS and CDR2 is YFSETQ in the germline V gene. V shed 4 bases and J shed 3 bases, with 10 bases lying between them. The CDR3 spans 13 residues. The CDR3 nucleotides are TGCGCCAGCAGCGATCGCGTAGACTATGGCTACACCTTC. It specifies CASSDRVDYGYTF.

This chain connects TRBV5-1 to TRBJ2-3, with 11 bases that match TRBD2. The CDR3 consists of 16 residues. Germline assignment: CDR1 SGHRS and CDR2 YFSETQ. V was clipped by 4 bases and J by 3 bases; unmatched bases: 7. The CDR3: CASSGISGGATDTQYF. The CDR3 nucleotides are TGCGCCAGCAGCGGGATTAGCGGGGGGGCAACAGATACGCAGTATTTT.

The chain couples TRBV10-3 to TRBJ1-5, with TRBD1 matching over 8 bases. The CDR3 runs 14 residues. After removal of 7 bases from V and 4 bases from J, the junction contained 6 bases not matched to a gene. Germline values: CDR1 ENHRY, CDR2 SYGVKD. This CDR3 reads CAINDRGGNQPQHF. The CDR3 DNA is TGTGCCATCAACGACAGGGGAGGAAATCAGCCCCAGCATTTT.

The gene calls are TRBV10-1 and TRBJ2-3, with 7 bases matching TRBD2. In germline, CDR1 is WNHNN, CDR2 SYGVQD (reference sequence). V trimming: 2 bases; J trimming: 1 base; junction bases outside the gene matches: 0. This CDR3 spans 14 amino acids. The CDR3 sequence is CASSERGGTDTQYF. The DNA of the CDR3 is TGCGCCAGCAGTGAGCGGGGGGGCACAGATACGCAGTATTTT.